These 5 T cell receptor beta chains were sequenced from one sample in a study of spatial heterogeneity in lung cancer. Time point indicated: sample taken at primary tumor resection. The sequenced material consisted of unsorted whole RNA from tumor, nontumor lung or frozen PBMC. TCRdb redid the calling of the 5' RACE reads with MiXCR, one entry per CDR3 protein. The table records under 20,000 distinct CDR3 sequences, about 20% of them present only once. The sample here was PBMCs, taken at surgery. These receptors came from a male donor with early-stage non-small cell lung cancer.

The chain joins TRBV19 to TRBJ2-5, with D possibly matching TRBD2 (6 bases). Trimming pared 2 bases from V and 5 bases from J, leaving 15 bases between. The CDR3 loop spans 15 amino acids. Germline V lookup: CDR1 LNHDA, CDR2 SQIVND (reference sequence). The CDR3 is CASSIIRDSLETQYF. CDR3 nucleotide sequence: TGTGCCAGTAGTATAATCCGGGACTCGTTGGAGACCCAGTACTTC. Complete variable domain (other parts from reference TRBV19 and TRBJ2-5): DGGITQSPKYLFRKEGQNVTLSCEQNLNHDAMYWYRQDPGQGLRLIYYSQIVNDFQKGDIAEGYSVSREKKESFPLTVTSAQKNPTAFYLCASSIIRDSLETQYFGPGTRLLVL.

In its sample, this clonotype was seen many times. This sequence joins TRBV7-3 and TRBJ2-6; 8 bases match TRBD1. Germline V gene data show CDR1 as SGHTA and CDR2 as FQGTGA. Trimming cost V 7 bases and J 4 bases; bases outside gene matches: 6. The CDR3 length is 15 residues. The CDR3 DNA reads TGTGCCAGCAAACAGGGGGGCGCCGGGGCCAACGTCCTGACTTTC. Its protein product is CASKQGGAGANVLTF.

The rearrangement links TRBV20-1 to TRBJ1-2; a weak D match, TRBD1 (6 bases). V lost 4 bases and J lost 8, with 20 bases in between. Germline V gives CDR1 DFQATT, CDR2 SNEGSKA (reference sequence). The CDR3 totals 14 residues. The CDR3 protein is CSAIDRTRTWGYTF. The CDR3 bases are TGCAGTGCTATTGACAGGACTCGGACGTGGGGCTACACCTTC.

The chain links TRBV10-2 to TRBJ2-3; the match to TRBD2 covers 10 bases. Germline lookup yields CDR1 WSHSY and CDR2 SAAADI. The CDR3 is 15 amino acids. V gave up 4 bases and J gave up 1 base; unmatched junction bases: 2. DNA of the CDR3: TGCGCCAGCAGTGCCCTAGCGGGGGGCACAGATACGCAGTATTTT. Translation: CASSALAGGTDTQYF.

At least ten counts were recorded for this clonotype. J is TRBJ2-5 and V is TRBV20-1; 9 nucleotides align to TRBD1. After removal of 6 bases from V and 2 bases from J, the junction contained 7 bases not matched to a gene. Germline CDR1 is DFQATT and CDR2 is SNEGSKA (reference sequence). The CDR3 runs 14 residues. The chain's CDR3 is CSAEGTGYQETQYF. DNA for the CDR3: TGCAGTGCCGAAGGGACAGGGTATCAAGAGACCCAGTACTTC.